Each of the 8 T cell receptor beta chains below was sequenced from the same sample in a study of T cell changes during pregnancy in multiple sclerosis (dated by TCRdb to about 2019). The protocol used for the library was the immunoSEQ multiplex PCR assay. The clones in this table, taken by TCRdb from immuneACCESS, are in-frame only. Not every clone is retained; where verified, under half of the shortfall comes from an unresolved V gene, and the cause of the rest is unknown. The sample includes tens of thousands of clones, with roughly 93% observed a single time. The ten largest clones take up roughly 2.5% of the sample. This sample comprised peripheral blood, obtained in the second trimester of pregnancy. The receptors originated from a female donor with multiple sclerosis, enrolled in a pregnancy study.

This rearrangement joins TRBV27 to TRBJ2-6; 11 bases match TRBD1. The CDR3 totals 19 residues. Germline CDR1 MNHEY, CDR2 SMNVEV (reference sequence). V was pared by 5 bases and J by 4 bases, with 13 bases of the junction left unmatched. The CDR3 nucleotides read TGTGCCAGCAGTCCCCTGCCCGGGACAGGGGGGTCCGGGGCCAACGTCCTGACTTTC. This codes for CASSPLPGTGGSGANVLTF.

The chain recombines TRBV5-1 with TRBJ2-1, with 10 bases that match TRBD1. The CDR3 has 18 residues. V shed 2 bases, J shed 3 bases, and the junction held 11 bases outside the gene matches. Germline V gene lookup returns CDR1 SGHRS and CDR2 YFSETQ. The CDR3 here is CASSFGTGVSLNYNEQFF. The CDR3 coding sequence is TGCGCCAGCAGCTTCGGGACAGGGGTAAGCTTGAACTACAATGAGCAGTTCTTC. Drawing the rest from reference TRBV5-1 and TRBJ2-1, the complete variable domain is KAGVTQTPRYLIKTRGQQVTLSCSPISGHRSVSWYQQTPGQGLQFLFEYFSETQRNKGNFPGRFSGRQFSNSRSEMNVSTLELGDSALYLCASSFGTGVSLNYNEQFFGPGTRLTVL.

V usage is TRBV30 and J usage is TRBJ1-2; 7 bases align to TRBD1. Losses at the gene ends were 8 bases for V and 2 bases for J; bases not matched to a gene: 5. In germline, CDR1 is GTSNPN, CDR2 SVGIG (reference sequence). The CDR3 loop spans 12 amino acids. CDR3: CARVQGNYGYTF. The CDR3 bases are TGTGCCCGGGTACAGGGGAACTATGGCTACACCTTC.

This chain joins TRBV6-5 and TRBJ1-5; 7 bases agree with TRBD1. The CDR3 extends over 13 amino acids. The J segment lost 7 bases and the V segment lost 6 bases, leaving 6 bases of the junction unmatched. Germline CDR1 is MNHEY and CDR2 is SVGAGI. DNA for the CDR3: TGTGCCAGCAGAACGACAGGGAACCAGCCCCAGCATTTT. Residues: CASRTTGNQPQHF.

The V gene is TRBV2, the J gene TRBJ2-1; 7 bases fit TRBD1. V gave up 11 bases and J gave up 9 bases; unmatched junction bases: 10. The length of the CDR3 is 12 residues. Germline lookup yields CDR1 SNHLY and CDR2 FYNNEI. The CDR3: CAGRTTGTEQFF. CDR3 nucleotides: TGTGCCGGACGGACGACAGGGACTGAGCAGTTCTTC.

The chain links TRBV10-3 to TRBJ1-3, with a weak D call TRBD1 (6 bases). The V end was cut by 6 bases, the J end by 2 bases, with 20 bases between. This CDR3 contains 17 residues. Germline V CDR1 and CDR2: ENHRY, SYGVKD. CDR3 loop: CAISETAQGVAGNTIYF. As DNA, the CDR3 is TGTGCCATCAGCGAGACAGCACAGGGAGTAGCTGGAAACACCATATATTTT.

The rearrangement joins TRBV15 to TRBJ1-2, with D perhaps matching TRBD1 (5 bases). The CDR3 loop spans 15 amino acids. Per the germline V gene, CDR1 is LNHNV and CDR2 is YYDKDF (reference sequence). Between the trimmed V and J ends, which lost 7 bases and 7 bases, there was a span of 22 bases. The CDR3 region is CATNPRGAQGSGYTF. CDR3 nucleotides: TGTGCCACCAACCCAAGGGGCGCTCAAGGTTCTGGCTACACCTTC.

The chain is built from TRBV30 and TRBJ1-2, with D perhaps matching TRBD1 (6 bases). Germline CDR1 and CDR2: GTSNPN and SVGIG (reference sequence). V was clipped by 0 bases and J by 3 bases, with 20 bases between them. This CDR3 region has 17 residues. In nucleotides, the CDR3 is TGTGCCTGGAGTGTACTTCCGGGCAGGGGCTCTGACTATGGCTACACCTTC. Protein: CAWSVLPGRGSDYGYTF. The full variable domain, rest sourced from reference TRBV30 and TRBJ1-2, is SQTIHQWPATLVQPVGSPLSLECTVEGTSNPNLYWYRQAAGRGLQLLFYSVGIGQISSEVPQNLSASRPQDRQFILSSKKLLLSDSGFYLCAWSVLPGRGSDYGYTFGSGTRLTVV.